The clone carrying this T cell receptor beta chain was observed many times. The data were taken from a study of T cells in Graves' hyperthyroidism and ophthalmopathy. Researchers amplified the TCR beta CDR3 regions from RNA transcripts. A set of HTBI primers served as the primers for a first-round RT-PCR of the TCR CDR3. One entry per CDR3 protein, called by TCRdb with MiXCR from the multiplex PCR reads. The profile shows approximately 370,000 distinct CDR3 sequences, about 15% of them singletons. The V and J ends lost 2 bases and 5 bases respectively, with 10 bases between them. Germline CDR1 DFQATT, CDR2 SNEGSKA (reference sequence). This CDR3 spans 13 amino acids.

Sequences were obtained from blood. The V gene is TRBV20-1, the J gene TRBJ2-1, with a weak D call TRBD2 (7 bases). The sequence came from a woman aged 25 to 39 with Graves' hyperthyroidism. The CDR3 protein is CSARLGGHNEQFF. The CDR3 nucleotides read TGCAGTGCTAGACTCGGGGGGCACAATGAGCAGTTCTTC.